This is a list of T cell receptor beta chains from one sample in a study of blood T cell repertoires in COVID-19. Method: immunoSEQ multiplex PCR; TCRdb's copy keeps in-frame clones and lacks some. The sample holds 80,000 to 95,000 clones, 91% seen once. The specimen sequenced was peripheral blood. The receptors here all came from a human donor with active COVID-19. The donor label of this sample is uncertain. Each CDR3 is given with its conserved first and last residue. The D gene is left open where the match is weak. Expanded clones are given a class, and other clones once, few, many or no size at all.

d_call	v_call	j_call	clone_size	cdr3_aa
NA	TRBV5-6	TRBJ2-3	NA	CASSLVSRTDTQYF
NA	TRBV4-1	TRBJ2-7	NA	CASSQGGGVSYEQYF
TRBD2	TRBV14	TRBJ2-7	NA	CASSPSRGGVYEQYF
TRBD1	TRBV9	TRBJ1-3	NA	CASSGGQGAFGNTIYF
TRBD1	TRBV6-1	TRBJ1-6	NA	CASSDATGDNSPLHF
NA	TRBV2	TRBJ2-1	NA	CASTRYNEQFF
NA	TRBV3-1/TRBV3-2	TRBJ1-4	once	CASSQDYRVEEKLFF
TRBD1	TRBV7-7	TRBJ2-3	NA	CASSMGTGLDTQYF
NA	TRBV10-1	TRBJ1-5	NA	CASTEAGGSNQPQHF
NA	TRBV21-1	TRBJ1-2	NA	CASSVHREPLGGYTF
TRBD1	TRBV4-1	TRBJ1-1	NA	CASSQEGDQGAHFGEAFF
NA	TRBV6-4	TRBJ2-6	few	CASSDSSGHGSGANVLTF
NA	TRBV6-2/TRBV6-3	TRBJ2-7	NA	CASSPGGPYEQYF
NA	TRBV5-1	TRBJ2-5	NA	CASSLWRGGLQETQYF
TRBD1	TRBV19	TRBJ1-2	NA	CASRGTGGNYGYTF
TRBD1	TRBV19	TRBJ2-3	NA	CASSIGTGYWQYF
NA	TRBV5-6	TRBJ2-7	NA	CASSPSWYSSYEQYF
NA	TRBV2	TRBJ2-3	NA	CASTSIWTEITDTQYF
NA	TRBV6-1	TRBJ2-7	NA	CASSELQGTGEQYF
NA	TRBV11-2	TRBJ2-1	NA	CASSLLRDNEQFF
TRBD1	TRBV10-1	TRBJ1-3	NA	CAKHRGSSGNTIYF
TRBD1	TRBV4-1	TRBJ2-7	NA	CASSPDRLLSYEQYF
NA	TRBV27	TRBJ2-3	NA	CASSPMAGGNTQYF
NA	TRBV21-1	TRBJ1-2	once	CASSRGMGRGNYGYTF
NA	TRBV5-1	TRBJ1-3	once	CASSPQTDLGRPTGNTIYF
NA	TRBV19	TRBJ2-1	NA	CASSPQDTINEQFF
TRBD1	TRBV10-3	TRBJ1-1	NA	CAISAKKTGPFTEAFF
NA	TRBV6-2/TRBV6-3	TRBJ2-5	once	CASSYPPSAVQETQYF
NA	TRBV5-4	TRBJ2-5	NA	CASSLEGGGETQYF
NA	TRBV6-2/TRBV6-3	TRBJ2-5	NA	CASSRSGTFQETQYF
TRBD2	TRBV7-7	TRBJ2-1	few	CASSSGLAGGSNEQFF
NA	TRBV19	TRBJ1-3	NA	CASSIDREVGNTIYF
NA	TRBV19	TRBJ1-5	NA	CASSRGVGNQPQHF
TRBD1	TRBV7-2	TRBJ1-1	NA	CASSPRTGAHTEAFF
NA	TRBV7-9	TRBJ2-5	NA	CASSGGGAETQYF
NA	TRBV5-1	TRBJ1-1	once	CASSLVWEEGEAFF
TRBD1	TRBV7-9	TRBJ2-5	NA	CASSSRQGATQYF
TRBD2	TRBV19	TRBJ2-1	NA	CASSTSGGAVEQFF
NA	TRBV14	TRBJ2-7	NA	CASSQVTGMSPYEQYF
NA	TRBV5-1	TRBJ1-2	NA	CASSLGRGDGYTF
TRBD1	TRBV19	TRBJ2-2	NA	CASSILGQGVNTGELFF
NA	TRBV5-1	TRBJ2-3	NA	CASSLSGLSDTQYF
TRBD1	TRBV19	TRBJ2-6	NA	CASSIGTDSGANVLTF
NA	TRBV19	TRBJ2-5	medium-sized	CASTPRQGGWETQYF
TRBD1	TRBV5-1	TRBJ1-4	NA	CASSLGGQGNEKLFF
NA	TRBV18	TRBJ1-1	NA	CASSPSPGTEAFF
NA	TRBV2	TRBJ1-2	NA	CASSRGVLEYGYTF
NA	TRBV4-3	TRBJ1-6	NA	CASSQDRLSPLHF
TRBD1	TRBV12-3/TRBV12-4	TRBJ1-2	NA	CASSWTGQDGYTF
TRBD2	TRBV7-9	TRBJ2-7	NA	CASSLGPGGEQYF